The 4 T cell receptor beta chains below all came from one sample that was sequenced in a study of cytomegalovirus exposure and HLA in healthy donors. Vbeta (60) and Jbeta (13) primers were used in the PCR. Libraries were prepared by immunoSEQ multiplex PCR; TCRdb keeps only in-frame clonotypes and omits some of them. Here the sample spans almost 200,000 clones, about 85% being singletons. Material for sequencing was PBMCs. These receptors all stem from a male donor in good health and CMV-seropositive.

This chain links TRBV27 with TRBJ1-5, with TRBD1 as a possible D gene (5 bases). This CDR3 has 15 amino acids. Trimming removed 0 bases at V and 4 bases at J, with 10 bases between. Germline-derived CDR1 and CDR2 are MNHEY and SMNVEV (reference sequence). In nucleotides, the CDR3 is TGTGCCAGCAGTTTATCAGGGGCAGAGAATCAGCCCCAGCATTTT. Translation gives CASSLSGAENQPQHF.

This clone has only a few counts. Here the CDR3 DNA reads TGTGCCTGGAGTGTAGGACAGCTTAATCAGCCCCAGCATTTT. Translated, it gives CAWSVGQLNQPQHF. V usage is TRBV30 and J usage is TRBJ1-5; maybe TRBD1 (6 bases). Germline V CDR1 and CDR2: GTSNPN, SVGIG (reference sequence). Trimming left V 0 bases short and J 4 bases short, with 10 bases between. The CDR3 has 14 amino acids.

The genes are TRBV28 and TRBJ2-5; 10 positions agree with TRBD1. CDR1 is MDHEN and CDR2 is SYDVKM in the germline V gene. CDR3 length equals 15 residues. V dropped 0 bases and J dropped 5; count of bases not matched to a gene: 3. CDR3: CASSLWDRGAETQYF. The DNA of the CDR3 is TGTGCCAGCAGTTTATGGGACAGGGGGGCGGAGACCCAGTACTTC.

This rearrangement joins TRBV7-8 to TRBJ1-1; the D gene is possibly TRBD1 (5 bases). The V end was cut by 1 base, the J end by 3 bases, with 12 bases between. CDR1 and CDR2 from the germline V gene are SGHVS and FQNEAQ. The CDR3 contains 15 residues. CDR3 coding DNA: TGTGCCAGCAGCTTAGAAGGGGATAGGTACACTGAAGCTTTCTTT. Translating gives CASSLEGDRYTEAFF.